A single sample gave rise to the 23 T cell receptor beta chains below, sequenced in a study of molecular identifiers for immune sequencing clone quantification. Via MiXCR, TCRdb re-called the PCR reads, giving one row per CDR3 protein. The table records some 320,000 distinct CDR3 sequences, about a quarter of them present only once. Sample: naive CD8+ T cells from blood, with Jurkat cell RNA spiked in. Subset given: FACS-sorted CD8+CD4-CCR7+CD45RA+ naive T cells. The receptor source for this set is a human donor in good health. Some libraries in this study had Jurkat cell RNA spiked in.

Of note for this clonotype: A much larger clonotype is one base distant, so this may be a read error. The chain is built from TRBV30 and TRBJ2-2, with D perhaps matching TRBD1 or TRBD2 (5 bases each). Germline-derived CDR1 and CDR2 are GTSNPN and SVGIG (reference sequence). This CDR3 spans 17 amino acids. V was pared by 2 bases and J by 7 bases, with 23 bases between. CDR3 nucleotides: TGTGCCTGGAGTCCAGTGAAGACGGGACGTAGGAGCGGGGAGCTGTTTTTT. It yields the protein CAWSPVKTGRRSGELFF.

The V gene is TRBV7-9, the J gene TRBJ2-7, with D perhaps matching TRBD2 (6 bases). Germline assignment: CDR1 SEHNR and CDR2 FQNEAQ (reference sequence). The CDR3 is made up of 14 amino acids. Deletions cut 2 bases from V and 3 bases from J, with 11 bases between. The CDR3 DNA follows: TGTGCCAGCAGCTTACCTGGTAGCGGCTACGAGCAGTACTTC. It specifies CASSLPGSGYEQYF.

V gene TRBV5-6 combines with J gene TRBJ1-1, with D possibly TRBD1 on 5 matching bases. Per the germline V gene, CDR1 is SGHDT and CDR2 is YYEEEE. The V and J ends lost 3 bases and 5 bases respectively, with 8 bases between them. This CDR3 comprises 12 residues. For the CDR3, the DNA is TGTGCCAGCAGCTGGGGGGAGACTGAAGCTTTCTTT. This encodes CASSWGETEAFF.

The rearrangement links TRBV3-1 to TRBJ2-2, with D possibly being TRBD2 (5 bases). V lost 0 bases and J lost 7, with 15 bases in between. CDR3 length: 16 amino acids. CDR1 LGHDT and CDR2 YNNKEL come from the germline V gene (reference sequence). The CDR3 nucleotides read TGTGCCAGCAGCCAAGAAGGAACTCTCCGGGACGGGGAGCTGTTTTTT. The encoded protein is CASSQEGTLRDGELFF.

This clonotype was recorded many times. The CDR3 DNA reads as TGTGCCATCAAGGGGGTAGGGACTGAAGCTTTCTTT. This codes for CAIKGVGTEAFF. The chain has TRBV6-5 and TRBJ1-1; D perhaps matches TRBD1 (6 bases). Germline CDR1 and CDR2: MNHEY and SVGAGI. The CDR3 totals 12 residues. Trimming pared 10 bases from V and 5 bases from J, leaving 14 bases between.

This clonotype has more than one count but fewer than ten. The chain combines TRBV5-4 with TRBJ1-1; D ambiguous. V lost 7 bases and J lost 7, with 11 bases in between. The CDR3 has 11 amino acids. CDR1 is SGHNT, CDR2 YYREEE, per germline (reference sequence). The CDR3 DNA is TGTGCCAGCGGAACTTCTGGTGAAGCTTTCTTT. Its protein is CASGTSGEAFF.

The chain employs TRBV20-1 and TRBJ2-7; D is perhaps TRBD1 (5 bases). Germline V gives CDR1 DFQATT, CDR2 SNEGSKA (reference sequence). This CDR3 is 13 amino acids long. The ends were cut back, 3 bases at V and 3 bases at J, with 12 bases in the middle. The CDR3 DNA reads TGCAGTGCTAGGACTCTAGGGGACTACGAGCAGTACTTC. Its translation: CSARTLGDYEQYF.

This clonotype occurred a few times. CDR3 region: CASSSITGVSSGRAPDTQYF. The CDR3 nucleotides are TGTGCCAGCAGTTCAATCACGGGGGTTTCTAGCGGGAGGGCCCCAGATACGCAGTATTTT. The rearrangement uses TRBV28 and TRBJ2-3; 12 bases line up with TRBD2. Looked up from germline, CDR1 is MDHEN and CDR2 is SYDVKM. The CDR3 length is 20 residues. J lost 4 bases, V lost 4 bases, and 18 bases had no gene match.

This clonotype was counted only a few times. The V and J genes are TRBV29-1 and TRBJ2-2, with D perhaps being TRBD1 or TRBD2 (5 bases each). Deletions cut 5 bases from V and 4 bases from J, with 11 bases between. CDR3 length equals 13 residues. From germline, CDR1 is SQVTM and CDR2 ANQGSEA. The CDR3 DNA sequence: TGCAGCGTTCGGGACGTCGGCACCGGGGAGCTGTTTTTT. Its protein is CSVRDVGTGELFF.

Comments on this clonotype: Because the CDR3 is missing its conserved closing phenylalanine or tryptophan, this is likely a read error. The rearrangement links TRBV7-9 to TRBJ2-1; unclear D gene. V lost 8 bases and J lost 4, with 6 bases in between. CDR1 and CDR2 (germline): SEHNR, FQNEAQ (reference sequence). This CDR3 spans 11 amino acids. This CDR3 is CASLEYNEQFL. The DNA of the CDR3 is TGTGCCAGCCTCGAGTACAATGAGCAGTTCCTC.

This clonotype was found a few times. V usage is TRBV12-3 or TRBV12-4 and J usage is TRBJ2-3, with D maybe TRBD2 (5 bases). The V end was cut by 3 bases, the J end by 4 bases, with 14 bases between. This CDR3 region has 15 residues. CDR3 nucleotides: TGTGCCAGCAGTTTCGTCCTTGTCGGGGCAGATACGCAGTATTTT. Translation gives CASSFVLVGADTQYF.

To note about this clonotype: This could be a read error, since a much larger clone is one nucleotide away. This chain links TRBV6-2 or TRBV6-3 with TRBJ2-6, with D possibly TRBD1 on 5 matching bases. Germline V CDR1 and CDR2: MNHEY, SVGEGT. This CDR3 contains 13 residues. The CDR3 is CASSYSGANVLPF. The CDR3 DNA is TGTGCCAGCAGTTACAGTGGGGCCAACGTCCTGCCTTTC.

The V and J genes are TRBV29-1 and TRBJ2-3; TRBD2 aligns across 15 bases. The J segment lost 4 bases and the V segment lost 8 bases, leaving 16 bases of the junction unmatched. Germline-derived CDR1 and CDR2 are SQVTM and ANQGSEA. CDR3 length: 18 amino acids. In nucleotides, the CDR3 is TGCAGCTTGTTCGGACTAGCGGGGGGGCAATGGTTTTCAGATACGCAGTATTTT. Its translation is CSLFGLAGGQWFSDTQYF.

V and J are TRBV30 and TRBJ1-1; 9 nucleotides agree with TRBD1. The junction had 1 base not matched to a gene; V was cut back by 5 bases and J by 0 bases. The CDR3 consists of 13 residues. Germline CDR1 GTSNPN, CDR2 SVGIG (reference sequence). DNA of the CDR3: TGTGCCTGGGGGACAGGGATGAACACTGAAGCTTTCTTT. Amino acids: CAWGTGMNTEAFF.

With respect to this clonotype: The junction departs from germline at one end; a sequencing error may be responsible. CDR3 DNA sequence: TGTGCCATCAGTGAGTCTGCAGGCGGCCACGAGCAGTGCTTC. It codes for CAISESAGGHEQCF. The genes are TRBV10-3 and TRBJ2-7; D not resolved. The CDR3 extends over 14 amino acids. Looked up from germline, CDR1 is ENHRY and CDR2 is SYGVKD.

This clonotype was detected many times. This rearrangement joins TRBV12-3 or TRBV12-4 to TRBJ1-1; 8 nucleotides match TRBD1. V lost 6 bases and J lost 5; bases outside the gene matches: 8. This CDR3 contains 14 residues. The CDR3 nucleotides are TGTGCCAGCAGCCCTCAGGGACAGGTGACTGAAGCTTTCTTT. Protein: CASSPQGQVTEAFF.

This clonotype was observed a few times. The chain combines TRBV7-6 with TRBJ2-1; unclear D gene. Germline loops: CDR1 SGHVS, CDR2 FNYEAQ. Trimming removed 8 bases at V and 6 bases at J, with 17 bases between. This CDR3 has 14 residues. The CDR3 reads CASGIGYAGNEQFF. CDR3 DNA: TGTGCCAGCGGCATAGGGTACGCTGGCAATGAGCAGTTCTTC.

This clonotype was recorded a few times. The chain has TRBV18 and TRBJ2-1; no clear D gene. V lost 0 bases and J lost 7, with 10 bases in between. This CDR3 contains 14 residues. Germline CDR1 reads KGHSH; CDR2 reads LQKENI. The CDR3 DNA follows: TGTGCCAGCTCACCACCGGAACCTGAGAATGAGCAGTTCTTC. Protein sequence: CASSPPEPENEQFF.

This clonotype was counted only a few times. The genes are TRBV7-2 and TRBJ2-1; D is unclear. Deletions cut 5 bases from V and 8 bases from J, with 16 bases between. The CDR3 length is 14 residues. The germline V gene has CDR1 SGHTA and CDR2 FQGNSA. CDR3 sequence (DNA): TGTGCCAGCAGCCTCTTAGGGCTGACGGATGAGCAGTTCTTC. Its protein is CASSLLGLTDEQFF. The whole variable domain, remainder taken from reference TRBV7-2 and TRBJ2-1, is GAGVSQSPSNKVTEKGKDVELRCDPISGHTALYWYRQSLGQGLEFLIYFQGNSAPDKSGLPSDRFSAERTGGSVSTLTIQRTQQEDSAVYLCASSLLGLTDEQFFGPGTRLTVL.

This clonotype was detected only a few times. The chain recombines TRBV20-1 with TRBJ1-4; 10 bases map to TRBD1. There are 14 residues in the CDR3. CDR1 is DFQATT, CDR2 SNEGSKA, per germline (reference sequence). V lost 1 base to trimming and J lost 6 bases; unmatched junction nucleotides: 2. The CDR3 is CSARAGTGDEKLFF. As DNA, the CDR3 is TGCAGTGCTAGAGCCGGGACAGGGGATGAAAAACTGTTTTTT.

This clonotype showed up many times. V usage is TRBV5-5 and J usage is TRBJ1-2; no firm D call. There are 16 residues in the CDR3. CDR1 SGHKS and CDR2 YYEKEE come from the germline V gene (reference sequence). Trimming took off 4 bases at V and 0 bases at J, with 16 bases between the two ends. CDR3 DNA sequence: TGTGCCAGCAGCCTTACAGAGAGCAGAACTAACTATGGCTACACCTTC. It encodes CASSLTESRTNYGYTF.

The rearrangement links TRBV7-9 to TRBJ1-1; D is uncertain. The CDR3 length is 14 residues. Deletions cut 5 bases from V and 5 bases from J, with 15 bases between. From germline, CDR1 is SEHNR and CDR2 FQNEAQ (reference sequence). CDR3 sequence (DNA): TGTGCCAGCAGCCCACGGGGATTTTGGACTGAAGCTTTCTTT. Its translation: CASSPRGFWTEAFF.

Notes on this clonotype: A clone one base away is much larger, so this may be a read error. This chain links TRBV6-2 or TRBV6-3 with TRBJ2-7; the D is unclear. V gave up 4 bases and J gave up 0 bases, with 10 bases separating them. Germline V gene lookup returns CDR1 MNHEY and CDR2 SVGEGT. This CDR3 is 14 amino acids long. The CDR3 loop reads CASSCGRISYEQYF. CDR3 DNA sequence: TGTGCCAGCAGTTGCGGTCGGATCTCCTACGAGCAGTACTTC.